The 8 T cell receptor beta chains given below trace back to one sample, sequenced in a study of blood T cell repertoires in COVID-19. Measured with immunoSEQ multiplex PCR; TCRdb has only the in-frame clones, and not every one. The sample shows about 200,000 clones, roughly 90% of them seen only once. Sequences were obtained from PBMCs or T cells enriched from blood (not recorded which). The receptor source for this set is a woman in her late teens or twenties who had recovered from COVID-19.

This clone was seen a single time. V is TRBV29-1 and J is TRBJ1-2, with 9 bases that match TRBD1. V dropped 3 bases and J dropped 4; count of bases not matched to a gene: 6. Looked up from germline, CDR1 is SQVTM and CDR2 is ANQGSEA. The CDR3 contains 14 residues. The CDR3, as DNA: TGCAGCGTTGAGGGCCGGGACAGGGTCTATGGCTACACCTTC. It translates to CSVEGRDRVYGYTF.

The rearrangement links TRBV3-1 (or the pseudogene TRBV3-2) to TRBJ2-3; D is possibly TRBD2 (5 bases). Deletions cut 3 bases from V and 4 bases from J, with 8 bases between. This CDR3 contains 13 residues. In germline, CDR1 is LGHDT, CDR2 YNNKEL (reference sequence). Here the CDR3 DNA reads TGTGCCAGCAGCCATCACGGGGCAGATACGCAGTATTTT. Its translation is CASSHHGADTQYF.

V gene TRBV27 combines with J gene TRBJ1-6, with 10 positions matching TRBD1. Losses at the gene ends were 9 bases for V and 8 bases for J; bases not matched to a gene: 16. This CDR3 has 17 residues. Germline CDR1 is MNHEY and CDR2 is SMNVEV (reference sequence). Here the CDR3 DNA reads TGTGCCAGTTCCGGACCCCGGGACAGGGGCCCTCATTCACCCCTCCACTTT. Its protein product is CASSGPRDRGPHSPLHF.

The chain combines TRBV6-5 with TRBJ1-2, with a possible D match to TRBD1 (6 bases). Germline V gives CDR1 MNHEY, CDR2 SVGAGI. V lost 8 bases, J lost 8 bases, and 18 bases lay in between. The CDR3 runs 13 residues. The CDR3 nucleotides read TGTGCCAGCCAGGGGCCGGGAAGGGTAGGCTACACCTTC. Protein sequence: CASQGPGRVGYTF.

This chain joins TRBV2 and TRBJ1-2; D may be TRBD1 (6 bases). The CDR3 loop spans 14 amino acids. The V end lost 4 bases, the J end lost 2 bases, and 11 bases lay between the germline ends. Per the germline V gene, CDR1 is SNHLY and CDR2 is FYNNEI. The CDR3 region has the DNA TGTGCCAGCAGTGGGGAGGGGGGGAACTATGGCTACACCTTC. Translation gives CASSGEGGNYGYTF. Looking up the rest from reference TRBV2 and TRBJ1-2 gives the full variable domain: EPEVTQTPSHQVTQMGQEVILRCVPISNHLYFYWYRQILGQKVEFLVSFYNNEISEKSEIFDDQFSVERPDGSNFTLKIRSTKLEDSAMYFCASSGEGGNYGYTFGSGTRLTVV.

The V and J genes are TRBV28 and TRBJ1-5; D ambiguous. The V gene's germline CDR1 is MDHEN and CDR2 SYDVKM. CDR3 length: 12 residues. Trimming left V 6 bases short and J 6 bases short, with 9 bases between. The CDR3 bases are TGTGCCAGCAGAGAATACGGTCAGCCCCAGCATTTT. Translation gives CASREYGQPQHF.

The chain uses TRBV5-1 and TRBJ2-7; 14 nucleotides match TRBD2. This CDR3 region has 15 residues. From germline, CDR1 is SGHRS and CDR2 YFSETQ. Trimming at V came to 5 bases and at J to 4 bases, leaving 5 bases not matched to a gene. In DNA form, the CDR3 reads TGCGCCAGCAGGGAAGGACTAGCGGGGGGATACGAGCAGTACTTC. Amino acid sequence: CASREGLAGGYEQYF.

This clone was recorded only once. The chain combines TRBV6-5 with TRBJ2-7; 8 nucleotides agree with TRBD1. Germline lookup yields CDR1 MNHEY and CDR2 SVGAGI. CDR3 length: 15 residues. Unmatched junction bases numbered 7, after V lost 6 bases and J lost 0 bases. Here the CDR3 reads CASSETGVFSYEQYF. DNA of the CDR3: TGTGCCAGCAGCGAGACAGGGGTTTTCTCCTACGAGCAGTACTTC.